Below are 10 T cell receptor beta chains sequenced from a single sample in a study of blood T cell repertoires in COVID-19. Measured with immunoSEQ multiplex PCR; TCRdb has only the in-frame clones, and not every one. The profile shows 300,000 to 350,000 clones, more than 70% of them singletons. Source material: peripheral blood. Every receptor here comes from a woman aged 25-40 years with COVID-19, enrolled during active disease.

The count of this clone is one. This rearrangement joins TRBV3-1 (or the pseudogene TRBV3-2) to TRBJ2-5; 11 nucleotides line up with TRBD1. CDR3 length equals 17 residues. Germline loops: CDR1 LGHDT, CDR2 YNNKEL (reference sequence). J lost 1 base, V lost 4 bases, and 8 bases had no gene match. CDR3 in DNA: TGTGCCAGCAGCCCCCCTGCCGGGACAGGGGGCCAAGAGACCCAGTACTTC. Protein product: CASSPPAGTGGQETQYF.

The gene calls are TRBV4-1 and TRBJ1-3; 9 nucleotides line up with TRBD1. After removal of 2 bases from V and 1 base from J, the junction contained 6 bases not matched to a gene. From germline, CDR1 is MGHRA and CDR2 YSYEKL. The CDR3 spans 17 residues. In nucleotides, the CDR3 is TGCGCCAGCAGCCAACCGGACAGGGGTCTGTCTGGAAACACCATATATTTT. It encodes CASSQPDRGLSGNTIYF.

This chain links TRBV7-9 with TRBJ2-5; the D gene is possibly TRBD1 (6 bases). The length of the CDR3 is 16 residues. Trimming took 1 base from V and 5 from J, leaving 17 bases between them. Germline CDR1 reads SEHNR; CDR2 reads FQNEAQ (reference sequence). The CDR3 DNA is TGTGCCAGCAGCTTAGACGGACAGCGTGCAGCCGAGACCCAGTACTTC. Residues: CASSLDGQRAAETQYF.

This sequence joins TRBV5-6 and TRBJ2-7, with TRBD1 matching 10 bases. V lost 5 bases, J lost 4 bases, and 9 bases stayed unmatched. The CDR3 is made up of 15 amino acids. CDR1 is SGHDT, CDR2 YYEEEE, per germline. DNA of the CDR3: TGTGCCAGCAGTAAGTACGGGACAGGGGTGTACGAGCAGTACTTC. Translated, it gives CASSKYGTGVYEQYF.

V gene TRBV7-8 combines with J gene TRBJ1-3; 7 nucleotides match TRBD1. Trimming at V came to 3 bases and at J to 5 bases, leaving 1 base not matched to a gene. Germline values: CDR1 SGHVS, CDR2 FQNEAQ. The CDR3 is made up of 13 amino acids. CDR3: CASSLDRRNTIYF. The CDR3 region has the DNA TGTGCCAGCAGCTTGGACAGGCGAAACACCATATATTTT.

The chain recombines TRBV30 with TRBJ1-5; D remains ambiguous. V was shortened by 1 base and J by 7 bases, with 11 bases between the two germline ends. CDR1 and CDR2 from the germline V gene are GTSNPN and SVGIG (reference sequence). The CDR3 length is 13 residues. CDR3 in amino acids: CAWSAGEWQPQHF. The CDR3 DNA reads TGTGCCTGGAGTGCTGGGGAGTGGCAGCCCCAGCATTTT.

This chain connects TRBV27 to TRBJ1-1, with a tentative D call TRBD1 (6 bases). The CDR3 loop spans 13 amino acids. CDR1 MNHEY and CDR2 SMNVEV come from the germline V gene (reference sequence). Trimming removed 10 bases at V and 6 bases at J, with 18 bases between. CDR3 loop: CATSRTGIAEAFF. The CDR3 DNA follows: TGTGCCACCTCTAGAACAGGGATTGCTGAAGCTTTCTTT.

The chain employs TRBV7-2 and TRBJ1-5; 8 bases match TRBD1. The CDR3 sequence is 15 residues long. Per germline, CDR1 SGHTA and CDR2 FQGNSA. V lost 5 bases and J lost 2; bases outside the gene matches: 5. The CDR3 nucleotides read TGTGCCAGCAGCACACAGGGGGGTGGCAATCAGCCCCAGCATTTT. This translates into CASSTQGGGNQPQHF.

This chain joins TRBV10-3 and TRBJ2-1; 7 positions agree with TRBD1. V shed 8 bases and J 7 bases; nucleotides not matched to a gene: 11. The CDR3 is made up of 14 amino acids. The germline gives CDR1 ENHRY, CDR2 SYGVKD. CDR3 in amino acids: CAIQETGHENEQFF. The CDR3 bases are TGTGCCATCCAGGAGACAGGGCACGAGAATGAGCAGTTCTTC.

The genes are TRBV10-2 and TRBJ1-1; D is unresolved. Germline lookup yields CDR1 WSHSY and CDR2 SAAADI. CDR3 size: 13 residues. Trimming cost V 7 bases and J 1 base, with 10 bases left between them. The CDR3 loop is CASTRVPNTEAFF. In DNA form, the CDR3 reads TGCGCCAGCACCCGTGTCCCGAACACTGAAGCTTTCTTT.